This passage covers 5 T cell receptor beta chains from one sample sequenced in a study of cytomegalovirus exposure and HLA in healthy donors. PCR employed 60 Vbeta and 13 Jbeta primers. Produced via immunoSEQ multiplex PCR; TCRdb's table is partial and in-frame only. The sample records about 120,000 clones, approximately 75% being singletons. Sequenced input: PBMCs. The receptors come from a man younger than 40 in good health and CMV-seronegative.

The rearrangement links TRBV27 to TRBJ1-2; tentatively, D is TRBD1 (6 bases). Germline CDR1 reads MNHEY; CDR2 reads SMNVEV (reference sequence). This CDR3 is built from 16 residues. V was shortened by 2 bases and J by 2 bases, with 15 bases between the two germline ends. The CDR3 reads CASSLGGAGMNYGYTF. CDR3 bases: TGTGCCAGCAGTTTAGGGGGGGCAGGGATGAACTATGGCTACACCTTC.

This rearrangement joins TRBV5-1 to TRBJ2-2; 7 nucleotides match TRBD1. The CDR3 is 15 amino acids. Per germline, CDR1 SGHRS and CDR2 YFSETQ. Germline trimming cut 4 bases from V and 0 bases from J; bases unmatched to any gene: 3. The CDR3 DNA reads TGCGCCAGCAGCCCCGGGACAGCGAACACCGGGGAGCTGTTTTTT. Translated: CASSPGTANTGELFF.

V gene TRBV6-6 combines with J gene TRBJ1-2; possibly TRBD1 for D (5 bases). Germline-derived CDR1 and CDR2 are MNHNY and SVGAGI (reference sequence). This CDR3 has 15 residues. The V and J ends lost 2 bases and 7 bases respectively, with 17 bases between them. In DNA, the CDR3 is TGTGCCAGCAGTTACGGGACTCAAACAGCGTTTGGCTACACCTTC. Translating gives CASSYGTQTAFGYTF.

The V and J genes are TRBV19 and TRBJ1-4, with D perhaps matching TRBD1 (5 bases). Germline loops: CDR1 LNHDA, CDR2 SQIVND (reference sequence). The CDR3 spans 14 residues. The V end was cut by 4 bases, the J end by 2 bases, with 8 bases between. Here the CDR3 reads CASSSQGTNEKLFF. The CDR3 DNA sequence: TGTGCCAGTAGTAGTCAGGGTACTAATGAAAAACTGTTTTTT.

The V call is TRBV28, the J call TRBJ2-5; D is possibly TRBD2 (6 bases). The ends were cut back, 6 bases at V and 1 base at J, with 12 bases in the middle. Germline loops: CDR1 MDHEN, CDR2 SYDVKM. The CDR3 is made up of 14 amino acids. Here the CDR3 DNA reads TGTGCCAGCAGCCTCCGGGAGCCCCAAGAGACCCAGTACTTC. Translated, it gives CASSLREPQETQYF.